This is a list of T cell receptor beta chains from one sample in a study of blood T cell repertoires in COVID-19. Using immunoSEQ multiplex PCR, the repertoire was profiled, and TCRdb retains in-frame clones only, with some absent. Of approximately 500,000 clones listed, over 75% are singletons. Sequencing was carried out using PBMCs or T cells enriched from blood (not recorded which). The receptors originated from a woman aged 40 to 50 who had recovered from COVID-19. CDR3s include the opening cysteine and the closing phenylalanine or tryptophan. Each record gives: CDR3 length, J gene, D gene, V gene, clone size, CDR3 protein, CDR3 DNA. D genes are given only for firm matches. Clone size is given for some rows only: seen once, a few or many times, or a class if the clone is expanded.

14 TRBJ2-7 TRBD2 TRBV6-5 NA CASSHLAGGNEQYF TGTGCCAGCAGTCATCTAGCGGGAGGGAACGAGCAGTACTTC
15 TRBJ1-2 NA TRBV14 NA CASSQIRGAGYGYTF TGTGCCAGCAGCCAAATTCGGGGGGCTGGATATGGCTACACCTTC
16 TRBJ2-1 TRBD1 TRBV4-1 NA CASSHTGTGDYNEQFF TGCGCCAGCAGCCATACCGGGACAGGGGACTACAATGAGCAGTTCTTC
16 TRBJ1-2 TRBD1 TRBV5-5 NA CASSPNIGQGAGGYTF TGTGCCAGCAGCCCGAATATCGGACAGGGGGCGGGAGGCTACACCTTC
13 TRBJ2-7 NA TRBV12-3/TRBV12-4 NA CASSLDGAYEQYF TGTGCCAGCAGTTTAGACGGAGCATACGAGCAGTACTTC
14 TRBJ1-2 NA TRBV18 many CASSAGAGTYGYTF TGTGCCAGCTCCGCGGGTGCAGGCACTTATGGCTACACCTTC
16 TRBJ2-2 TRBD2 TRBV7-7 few CASSVSGTSVPGELFF TGTGCCAGCAGCGTAAGCGGGACTAGCGTCCCCGGGGAGCTGTTTTTT
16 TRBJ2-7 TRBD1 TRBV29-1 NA CSATPPRDRGYYEQYF TGCAGCGCCACACCCCCCCGGGACAGGGGGTACTACGAGCAGTACTTC
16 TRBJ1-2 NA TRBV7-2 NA CASSLVVVRGNYGYTF TGTGCCAGCAGCTTAGTAGTGGTTCGGGGGAACTATGGCTACACCTTC
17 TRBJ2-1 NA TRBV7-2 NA CASSRSTTGSSYNEQFF TGTGCCAGCAGCCGCTCTACCACGGGGAGCTCCTACAATGAGCAGTTCTTC
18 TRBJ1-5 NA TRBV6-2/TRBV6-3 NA CASSYFNSLIDSNQPQHF TGTGCCAGCAGTTACTTTAACAGCCTTATTGATAGCAATCAGCCCCAGCATTTT
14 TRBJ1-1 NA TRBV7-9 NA CASSLVGLNTEAFF TGTGCCAGCAGCTTAGTGGGCCTTAACACTGAAGCTTTCTTT
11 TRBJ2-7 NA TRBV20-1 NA CSASRSPHQYF TGCAGTGCTAGTCGGTCCCCCCACCAGTACTTC
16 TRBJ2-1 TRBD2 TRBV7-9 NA CASSVPLAVVYNEQFF TGTGCCAGCAGCGTCCCCCTAGCGGTGGTCTACAATGAGCAGTTCTTC
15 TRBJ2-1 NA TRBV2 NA CASSRTRFGYNEQFF TGTGCCAGCAGCAGAACTAGGTTTGGGTACAATGAGCAGTTCTTC
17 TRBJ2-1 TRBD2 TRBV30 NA CAWSMGTSGGSYNEQFF TGTGCCTGGAGTATGGGGACTAGCGGAGGCTCCTACAATGAGCAGTTCTTC
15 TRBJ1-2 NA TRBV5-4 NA CASSLKSRGGYGYTF TGTGCCAGCAGCCTCAAAAGCAGGGGCGGCTATGGCTACACCTTC
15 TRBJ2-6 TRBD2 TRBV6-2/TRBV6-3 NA CASSDGGSGANVLTF TGTGCCAGCAGCGACGGGGGGTCTGGGGCCAACGTCCTGACTTTC
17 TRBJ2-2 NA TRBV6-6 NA CASSRSMTGTYTGELFF TGTGCCAGCAGTCGATCTATGACAGGGACTTACACCGGGGAGCTGTTTTTT
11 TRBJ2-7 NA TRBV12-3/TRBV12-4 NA CASSFSYEQYF TGTGCCAGCAGTTTCAGCTACGAGCAGTACTTC
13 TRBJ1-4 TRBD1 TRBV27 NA CASSASTGGKLFF TGTGCCAGCAGTGCCTCCACAGGGGGAAAACTGTTTTTT
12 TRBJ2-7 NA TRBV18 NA CASSLGGSEQYF TGTGCCAGCTCACTTGGCGGCAGCGAGCAGTACTTC
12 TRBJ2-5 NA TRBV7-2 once CASSILQETQYF TGTGCCAGCAGCATACTGCAAGAGACCCAGTACTTC
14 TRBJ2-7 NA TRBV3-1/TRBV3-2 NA CASSQAQGGSEQYF TGTGCCAGCAGCCAAGCCCAGGGAGGAAGCGAGCAGTACTTC
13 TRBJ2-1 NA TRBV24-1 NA CATSAGAYNEQFF TGTGCCACCAGTGCAGGGGCCTACAATGAGCAGTTCTTC
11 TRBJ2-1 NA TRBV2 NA CATGGYNEQFF TGTGCCACCGGAGGATACAATGAGCAGTTCTTC
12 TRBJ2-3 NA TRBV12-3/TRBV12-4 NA CASSPSTDTQYF TGTGCCAGCAGTCCTAGCACAGATACGCAGTATTTT
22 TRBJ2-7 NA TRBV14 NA CASSQEWQGATDYVGRPHEQYF TGTGCCAGCAGCCAAGAGTGGCAGGGTGCGACAGATTACGTCGGACGACCTCACGAGCAGTACTTC
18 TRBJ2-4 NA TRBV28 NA CASSLLSGPGAAKNIQYF TGTGCCAGCAGTTTATTGTCCGGCCCTGGGGCAGCCAAAAACATTCAGTACTTC
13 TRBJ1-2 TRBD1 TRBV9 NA CASSRDRSYGYTF TGTGCCAGCAGCCGGGACAGGTCCTATGGCTACACCTTC
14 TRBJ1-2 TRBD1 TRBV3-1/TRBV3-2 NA CASSQGGTGSGYTF TGTGCCAGCAGCCAAGGAGGGACAGGCTCTGGCTACACCTTC
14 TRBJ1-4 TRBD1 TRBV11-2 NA CASSLGAGGEKLFF TGTGCCAGCAGCTTAGGTGCAGGGGGTGAAAAACTGTTTTTT
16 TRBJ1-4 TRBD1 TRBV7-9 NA CASSPRGTGGGEKLFF TGTGCCAGCAGCCCCCGAGGGACAGGCGGTGGTGAAAAACTGTTTTTT
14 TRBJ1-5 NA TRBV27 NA CASSPERSNQPQHF TGTGCCAGCAGTCCTGAGAGGAGCAATCAGCCCCAGCATTTT
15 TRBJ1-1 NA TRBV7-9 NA CASSNQRGPNTEAFF TGTGCCAGCAGCAACCAGCGGGGGCCGAACACTGAAGCTTTCTTT
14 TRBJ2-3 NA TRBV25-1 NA CASSERGGTDTQYF TGTGCCAGCAGTGAAAGAGGAGGCACAGATACGCAGTATTTT
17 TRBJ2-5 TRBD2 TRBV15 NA CATSRGLAGGERETQYF TGTGCCACCAGCAGAGGACTAGCGGGAGGGGAGCGAGAGACCCAGTACTTC
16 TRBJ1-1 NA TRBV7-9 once CASSPPTGPWSAEAFF TGTGCCAGCAGCCCACCGACAGGCCCGTGGAGCGCTGAAGCTTTCTTT
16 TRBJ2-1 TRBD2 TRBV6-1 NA CASSVSSGRSYNEQFF TGTGCCAGCAGTGTATCCTCCGGGAGGTCCTACAATGAGCAGTTCTTC
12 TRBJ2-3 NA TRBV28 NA CASSRVTDTQYF TGTGCCAGCAGCAGGGTTACAGATACGCAGTATTTT
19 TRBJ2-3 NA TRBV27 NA CASSLPPPGDGWSTDTQYF TGTGCCAGCAGTTTACCCCCTCCAGGGGATGGTTGGAGCACAGATACGCAGTATTTT
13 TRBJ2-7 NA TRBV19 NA CASSARGAYEQYF TGTGCCAGTAGTGCCAGGGGAGCCTACGAGCAGTACTTC
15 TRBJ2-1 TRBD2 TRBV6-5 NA CASSYEPLAGIEQFF TGTGCCAGCAGTTACGAACCACTAGCGGGAATTGAGCAGTTCTTC
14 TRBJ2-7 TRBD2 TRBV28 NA CASSDLAGVLEQYF TGTGCCAGCAGCGATCTAGCGGGAGTCCTCGAGCAGTACTTC
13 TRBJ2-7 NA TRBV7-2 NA CASSLPGTYEQYF TGTGCCAGCAGCCTCCCCGGTACCTACGAGCAGTACTTC
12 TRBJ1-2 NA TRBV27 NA CASRKMGGGYTF TGTGCCAGCAGAAAAATGGGGGGTGGCTACACCTTC
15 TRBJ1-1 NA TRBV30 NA CAWSVPGLKNTEAFF TGTGCCTGGAGTGTACCGGGTCTTAAGAACACTGAAGCTTTCTTT
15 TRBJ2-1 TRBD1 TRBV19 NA CASGSDRASYNEQFF TGTGCCAGTGGGTCCGACAGGGCGTCCTACAATGAGCAGTTCTTC
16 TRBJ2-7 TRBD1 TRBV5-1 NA CASSLGDSRLPYEQYF TGCGCCAGCAGCTTGGGGGACAGCCGACTGCCCTACGAGCAGTACTTC
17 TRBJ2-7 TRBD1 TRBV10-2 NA CASTSTPRDRGSGEQYF TGCGCCAGCACCTCAACCCCCCGGGACAGGGGCTCCGGCGAGCAGTACTTC
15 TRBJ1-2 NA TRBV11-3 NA CASSLGVEARYGYTF TGTGCCAGCAGCTTAGGAGTAGAAGCCCGCTATGGCTACACCTTC